This T cell receptor beta chain was obtained from a study of cytotoxic CD8 clonotypes in ibrutinib-treated CLL. Overall study results and limits: Patients showed higher baseline clonality than age-matched healthy donors, and it tracked circulating CD8+ T-cell counts.

Comments on this clone: Its antigen is still unknown.

Target depth was 1 in 200,000 to 1 in 1 million T cells, about 10x per clonotype. Sequencing used immunoSEQ multiplex PCR; TCRdb keeps in-frame clones, though not all of them. Of around 40,000 clones in the sample, about 70% were seen once. V was pared by 1 base and J by 1 base, with 8 bases between. There are 14 residues in the CDR3. Looked up from germline, CDR1 is SGHNT and CDR2 is YYREEE (reference sequence). This chain joins TRBV5-4 and TRBJ1-1; D gene uncertain. The sequencing here drew on PBMCs, taken at disease progression, from a patient treated with ibrutinib. This TCR came from a human donor with chronic lymphocytic leukemia. The CDR3 reads CASSLTVSNTEAFF. In DNA form, the CDR3 reads TGTGCCAGCAGCTTGACCGTATCGAACACTGAAGCTTTCTTT.